This T cell receptor (beta chain) derives from a study of blood T cell repertoires in COVID-19. The overall study: The samples span acute and convalescent COVID-19 from the United States, Italy and Spain. T cells, B-cell-depleted T cells, or PBMCs provided the cDNA or gDNA that served as material.

Germline lookup yields CDR1 SQVTM and CDR2 ANQGSEA. Trimming pared 4 bases from V and 5 bases from J, leaving 5 bases between. The CDR3 is 10 amino acids. In the study's own analysis: Nucleated cell counts were estimated from reference gene primer amplification. TCRdb's copy holds only in-frame clones and misses some; the assay was immunoSEQ multiplex PCR. That table furnishes V, J and clone size, whereas the DNA furnished D and trimming. Of around 140,000 clones listed, 87% are singletons. V is TRBV29-1 and J is TRBJ2-5; tentative D call: TRBD1 (5 bases). This TCR was recovered from a man aged 50 to 60 with active COVID-19. The sample comprised peripheral blood. This chain's CDR3 is CSVGGETQYF. The CDR3 coding sequence is TGCAGCGTTGGGGGCGAGACCCAGTACTTC.